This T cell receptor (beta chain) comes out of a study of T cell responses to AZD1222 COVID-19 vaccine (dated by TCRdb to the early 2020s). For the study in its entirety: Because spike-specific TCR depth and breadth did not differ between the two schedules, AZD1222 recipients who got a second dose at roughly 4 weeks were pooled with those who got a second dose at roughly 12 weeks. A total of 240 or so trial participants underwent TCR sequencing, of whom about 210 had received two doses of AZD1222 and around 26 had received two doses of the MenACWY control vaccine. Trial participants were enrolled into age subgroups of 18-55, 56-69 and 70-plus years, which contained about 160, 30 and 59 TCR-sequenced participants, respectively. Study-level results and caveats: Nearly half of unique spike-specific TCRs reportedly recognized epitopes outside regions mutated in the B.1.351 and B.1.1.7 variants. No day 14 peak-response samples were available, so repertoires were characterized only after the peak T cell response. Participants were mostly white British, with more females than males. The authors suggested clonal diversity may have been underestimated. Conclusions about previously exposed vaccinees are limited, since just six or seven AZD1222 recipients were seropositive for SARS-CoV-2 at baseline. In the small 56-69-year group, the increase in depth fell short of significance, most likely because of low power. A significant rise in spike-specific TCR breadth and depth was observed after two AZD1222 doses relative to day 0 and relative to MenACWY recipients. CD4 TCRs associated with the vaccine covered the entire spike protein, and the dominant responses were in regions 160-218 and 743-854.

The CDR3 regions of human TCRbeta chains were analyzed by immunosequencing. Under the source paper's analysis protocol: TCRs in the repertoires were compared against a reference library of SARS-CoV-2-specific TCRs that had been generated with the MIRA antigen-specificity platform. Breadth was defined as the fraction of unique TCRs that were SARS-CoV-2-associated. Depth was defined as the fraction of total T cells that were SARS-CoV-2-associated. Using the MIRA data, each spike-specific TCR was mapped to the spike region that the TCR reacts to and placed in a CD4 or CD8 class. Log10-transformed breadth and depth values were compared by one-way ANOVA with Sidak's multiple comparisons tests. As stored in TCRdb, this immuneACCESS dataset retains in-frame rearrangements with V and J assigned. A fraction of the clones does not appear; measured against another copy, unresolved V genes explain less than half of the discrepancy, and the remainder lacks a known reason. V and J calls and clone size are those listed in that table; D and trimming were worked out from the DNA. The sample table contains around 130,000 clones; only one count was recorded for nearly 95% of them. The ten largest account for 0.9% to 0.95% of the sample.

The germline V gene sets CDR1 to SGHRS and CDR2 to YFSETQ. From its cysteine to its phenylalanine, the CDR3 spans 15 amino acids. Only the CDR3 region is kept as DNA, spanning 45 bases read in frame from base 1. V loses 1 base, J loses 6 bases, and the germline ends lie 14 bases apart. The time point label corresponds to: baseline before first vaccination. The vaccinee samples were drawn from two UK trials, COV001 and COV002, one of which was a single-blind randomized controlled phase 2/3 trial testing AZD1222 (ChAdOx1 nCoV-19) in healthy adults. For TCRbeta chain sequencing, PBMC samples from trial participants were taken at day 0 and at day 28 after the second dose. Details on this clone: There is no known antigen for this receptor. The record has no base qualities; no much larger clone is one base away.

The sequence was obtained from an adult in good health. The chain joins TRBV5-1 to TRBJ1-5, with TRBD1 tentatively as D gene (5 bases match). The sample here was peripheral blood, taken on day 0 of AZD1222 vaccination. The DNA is TGCGCCAGCAGCTTGTTAGGGGAAAAGGGTCAGCCCCAGCATTTT. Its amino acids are CASSLLGEKGQPQHF.